One and the same sample provided the 13 T cell receptor beta chains below, sequenced in a study of blood T cell repertoires in COVID-19. Sequencing was performed with immunoSEQ multiplex PCR; in TCRdb, only in-frame clones are kept and a portion is missing. This table has under 250,000 clones, roughly 80% appearing once. Sequenced sample: peripheral blood. These TCRs come from a woman aged 18-29 years with acute or convalescent COVID-19.

This chain connects TRBV18 to TRBJ2-7; TRBD1 aligns across 8 bases. V was pared by 3 bases and J by 1 base, with 5 bases of the junction left unmatched. Looked up from germline, CDR1 is KGHSH and CDR2 is LQKENI. This CDR3 is 15 amino acids long. The CDR3 nucleotides read TGTGCCAGCTCACCCCGGGACAGGTCATCCTACGAGCAGTACTTC. This gives the protein CASSPRDRSSYEQYF. The variable domain in full, completed from reference TRBV18 and TRBJ2-7, reads NAGVMQNPRHLVRRRGQEARLRCSPMKGHSHVYWYRQLPEEGLKFMVYLQKENIIDESGMPKERFSAEFPKEGPSILRIQQVVRGDSAAYFCASSPRDRSSYEQYFGPGTRLTVT.

The count of this clone is one. The V and J genes are TRBV27 and TRBJ1-1; maybe TRBD1 (5 bases). Per germline, CDR1 MNHEY and CDR2 SMNVEV (reference sequence). The V and J ends lost 5 bases and 5 bases respectively, with 12 bases between them. This CDR3 comprises 13 residues. CDR3: CASSQVEGTEAFF. The DNA of the CDR3 is TGTGCCAGCAGTCAGGTGGAGGGGACTGAAGCTTTCTTT.

The chain has TRBV2 and TRBJ2-1; 8 nucleotides line up with TRBD2. Unmatched junction bases numbered 8, after V lost 7 bases and J lost 6 bases. The CDR3 runs 14 residues. CDR1 SNHLY and CDR2 FYNNEI come from the germline V gene. The CDR3 DNA sequence: TGTGCCAGCAATGAGGCTAGCGGGTTCAATGAGCAGTTCTTC. It translates to CASNEASGFNEQFF.

The rearrangement joins TRBV7-9 to TRBJ2-5; 7 bases are a match to TRBD1. Germline V gene data show CDR1 as SEHNR and CDR2 as FQNEAQ (reference sequence). V lost 3 bases, J lost 2 bases, and 9 bases stayed unmatched. CDR3 length equals 16 residues. In DNA, the CDR3 is TGTGCCAGCAGCTTGTATGGCTCGGGACAGCAAGAGACCCAGTACTTC. Translation: CASSLYGSGQQETQYF.

The chain recombines TRBV19 with TRBJ2-7; 8 positions match TRBD2. Germline lookup yields CDR1 LNHDA and CDR2 SQIVND (reference sequence). There are 17 residues in the CDR3. V gave up 6 bases and J gave up 6 bases; unmatched junction bases: 19. This chain's CDR3 is CASSRKSGGNRASEQYF. In nucleotides, the CDR3 is TGTGCCAGTAGCCGAAAAAGCGGGGGTAATCGGGCCTCCGAGCAGTACTTC. The variable domain in full, completed from reference TRBV19 and TRBJ2-7, reads DGGITQSPKYLFRKEGQNVTLSCEQNLNHDAMYWYRQDPGQGLRLIYYSQIVNDFQKGDIAEGYSVSREKKESFPLTVTSAQKNPTAFYLCASSRKSGGNRASEQYFGPGTRLTVT.

The V call is TRBV12-3 or TRBV12-4, the J call TRBJ1-5; no definite D call. V was clipped by 8 bases and J by 4 bases, with 9 bases between them. The CDR3 has 12 residues. CDR3 in amino acids: CASSFGNQPQHF. For the CDR3, the DNA is TGTGCCAGCTCATTCGGGAATCAGCCCCAGCATTTT.

The table lists this clone with a count of one. The chain recombines TRBV9 with TRBJ2-7; 7 positions agree with TRBD1. V shed 3 bases, J shed 7 bases, and the junction held 10 bases outside the gene matches. Germline assignment: CDR1 SGDLS and CDR2 YYNGEE. The length of the CDR3 is 14 residues. This chain's CDR3 is CASSARDSFGEQYF. In DNA, the CDR3 is TGTGCCAGCAGCGCCCGGGACAGCTTTGGGGAGCAGTACTTC.

V and J are TRBV9 and TRBJ2-5; 13 positions agree with TRBD2. J lost 5 bases, V lost 0 bases, and 7 bases had no gene match. Germline V lookup: CDR1 SGDLS, CDR2 YYNGEE. This CDR3 comprises 17 residues. CDR3 sequence: CASSVAGLAGARETQYF. Here the CDR3 DNA reads TGTGCCAGCAGCGTAGCAGGACTAGCGGGAGCTCGGGAGACCCAGTACTTC.

The chain joins TRBV5-6 to TRBJ1-5; D possibly corresponds to TRBD1 (5 bases). The CDR3 consists of 15 residues. Trimming shortened V by 4 bases and J by 6 bases, and 17 bases separated the two germline ends. Germline V gene data show CDR1 as SGHDT and CDR2 as YYEEEE. The CDR3 DNA follows: TGTGCCAGCAGCCCAGGGTTCCTGGGATTTCAGCCCCAGCATTTT. This sequence encodes CASSPGFLGFQPQHF. The full variable domain, its missing parts supplied by reference TRBV5-6 and TRBJ1-5, is DAGVTQSPTHLIKTRGQQVTLRCSPKSGHDTVSWYQQALGQGPQFIFQYYEEEERQRGNFPDRFSGHQFPNYSSELNVNALLLGDSALYLCASSPGFLGFQPQHFGDGTRLSIL.

The rearrangement joins TRBV27 to TRBJ1-2, with no clear D. The CDR3 is 14 residues long. The germline V gene has CDR1 MNHEY and CDR2 SMNVEV (reference sequence). The germline V and J ends were trimmed by 5 bases and 4 bases, with 14 bases remaining between them. The CDR3 loop reads CASSPIGEGYGYTF. The CDR3 nucleotides read TGTGCCAGCAGTCCTATCGGGGAGGGCTATGGCTACACCTTC.

This clone came up a few times. In DNA, the CDR3 is TGTGCCACCAGCAAGGACAGCTACGAGCAGTACTTC. This encodes CATSKDSYEQYF. V and J are TRBV24-1 and TRBJ2-7, with a possible D match to TRBD1 (6 bases). CDR3 length: 12 residues. The ends were cut back, 7 bases at V and 3 bases at J, with 9 bases in the middle. Germline lookup yields CDR1 KGHDR and CDR2 SFDVKD.

The chain uses TRBV25-1 and TRBJ2-3; D is uncertain. CDR3 length: 15 residues. Germline V gives CDR1 MGHDK, CDR2 SYGVNS. Trimming pared 3 bases from V and 2 bases from J, leaving 12 bases between. CDR3 coding DNA: TGTGCCAGCAGTGAGGGTAGGCTAGTCACAGATACGCAGTATTTT. Protein sequence: CASSEGRLVTDTQYF.

The V call is TRBV6-5, the J call TRBJ1-2; 9 nucleotides agree with TRBD1. The CDR3 is made up of 16 amino acids. The V gene end was trimmed by 2 bases and the J gene end by 4 bases; junction bases not matched to a gene: 8. The germline gives CDR1 MNHEY, CDR2 SVGAGI. CDR3 bases: TGTGCCAGCAGTTACAGGGGGACAGGGCTAGGCTATGGCTACACCTTC. Translated: CASSYRGTGLGYGYTF.